This T cell receptor (beta chain) was documented in a study of T-cell reconstitution after alpha-beta-depleted transplantation in children. General study results and limits: Diversity and T-cell counts at one year after transplant derived mostly from new T cells. After transplant, high TCRbeta diversity at day 60 in some patients arose from surviving recipient T cells and thymic progenitors. About two months after transplant, alpha-beta T cells reportedly came from several hundred expanded graft clones.

This clonotype was recorded a few times. What it recognizes is unknown. This CDR3 is 13 amino acids long. Germline-derived CDR1 and CDR2 are MNHNS and SASEGT. V shed 6 bases and J 7 bases; nucleotides not matched to a gene: 6. As it was prepared, the TCRbeta library received unique molecular identifiers. Using its own MiXCR run on the PCR reads, TCRdb lists one record per CDR3 protein. The table lists fewer than 250,000 distinct CDR3 sequences, around 7.5% of them singletons. V and J are TRBV6-1 and TRBJ2-3; 8 nucleotides match TRBD2. The specimen comprised PBMCs, mostly from graft donor cells, sampled 180 days after TCRalphabeta/CD19-depleted stem cell transplant. This TCR came from a male patient younger than 18 who had a stem cell transplant for acute lymphoblastic leukemia, so the T cells may come from the graft donor. CDR3 loop: CASRTSVTNTQYF. CDR3 bases: TGTGCCAGCAGGACTAGCGTTACAAATACGCAGTATTTT.